Each of the 26 T cell receptor beta chains below was sequenced from the same sample in a study of response to subunit inactivated influenza vaccine. MiXCR, run by TCRdb on the RT-PCR reads, gives a single entry per CDR3 protein. The profile shows approximately 520,000 distinct CDR3 sequences, 15% to 20% of them singletons. Sequences were derived from CD4+ T cells sorted from PBMCs, sampled roughly 24 months after vaccination. These receptors originate from a man aged 50 to 69 who received an inactivated influenza vaccine.

The chain uses TRBV2 and TRBJ2-3; D could derive from TRBD1 or TRBD2 (6 bases each). Trimming took 4 bases from V and 0 from J, leaving 11 bases between them. This CDR3 comprises 15 residues. Germline CDR1 reads SNHLY; CDR2 reads FYNNEI. The chain's CDR3 is CASSVRGGSTDTQYF. In DNA form, the CDR3 reads TGTGCCAGCAGTGTTAGAGGGGGGAGCACAGATACGCAGTATTTT.

V usage is TRBV6-5 and J usage is TRBJ1-1; D unclear. Germline loops: CDR1 MNHEY, CDR2 SVGAGI. The CDR3 contains 13 residues. Trimming stripped 7 bases from V and 1 base from J, with 10 bases between. The DNA of the CDR3 is TGTGCCAGCATTTGGGGTAGGAACACTGAAGCTTTCTTT. This translates into CASIWGRNTEAFF.

The rearrangement joins TRBV20-1 to TRBJ2-4; 7 bases fit TRBD1. This CDR3 region has 12 residues. With V trimmed by 3 bases and J by 7 bases, 3 bases remained unmatched. Germline V gene sequence: CDR1 DFQATT, CDR2 SNEGSKA (reference sequence). CDR3 region: CSARGQRNIQYF. For the CDR3, the DNA is TGCAGTGCTAGGGGACAGAGGAACATTCAGTACTTC.

This clonotype showed up just a few times. The chain links TRBV5-6 to TRBJ2-3; D tentatively fits TRBD1 or TRBD2 (5 bases each). The germline V and J ends were trimmed by 1 base and 2 bases, with 14 bases remaining between them. Germline CDR1 and CDR2: SGHDT and YYEEEE. The CDR3 extends over 16 amino acids. In nucleotides, the CDR3 is TGTGCCAGCAGCTTGTCCGGGGCAACCTTCACAGATACGCAGTATTTT. It codes for CASSLSGATFTDTQYF.

The chain couples TRBV7-2 to TRBJ2-3, with TRBD2 identical over 8 bases. The trim removed 3 bases at V and 5 bases at J, leaving 7 bases unmatched. Germline V CDR1 and CDR2: SGHTA, FQGNSA. The CDR3 has 15 residues. The CDR3 DNA reads TGTGCCAGCAGCTTTATAGAGCGGGGGCTAGATACGCAGTATTTT. Encoded protein: CASSFIERGLDTQYF.

In its sample, this clonotype was seen many times. The chain uses TRBV5-1 and TRBJ2-3; TRBD1 might be the D (5 bases). CDR1 is SGHRS, CDR2 YFSETQ, per germline. V gave up 0 bases and J gave up 2 bases, with 13 bases separating them. The CDR3 contains 16 residues. The CDR3, as DNA: TGCGCCAGCAGCTTGGCCCCCGCAGGGAACACAGATACGCAGTATTTT. The encoded protein is CASSLAPAGNTDTQYF.

The rearrangement links TRBV5-1 to TRBJ2-6; the match to TRBD1 covers 7 bases. The germline gives CDR1 SGHRS, CDR2 YFSETQ. The CDR3 extends over 17 amino acids. The ends lost 3 bases at V and 2 bases at J; junction bases unmatched: 8. This CDR3 is CASSSISTGTGANVLTF. CDR3 sequence (DNA): TGCGCCAGCAGCTCCATCTCGACAGGGACTGGGGCCAACGTCCTGACTTTC.

CDR3 nucleotide sequence: TGTGCCAGCAGTGTGAACGGGAGGGAGACCGGGGAGCTGTTTTTT. It codes for CASSVNGRETGELFF. V usage is TRBV27 and J usage is TRBJ2-2, with 8 positions matching TRBD2. The CDR3 contains 15 residues. V trimming: 5 bases; J trimming: 5 bases; junction bases outside the gene matches: 7. Germline lookup yields CDR1 MNHEY and CDR2 SMNVEV (reference sequence).

V usage is TRBV9 and J usage is TRBJ2-5; TRBD2 might be the D (6 bases). The length of the CDR3 is 14 residues. The V and J ends lost 4 bases and 4 bases respectively, with 14 bases between them. The germline CDR1 and CDR2 sequences are SGDLS and YYNGEE. As DNA, the CDR3 is TGTGCCAGCAGCCCGACGGCTAGCGCAGAGACCCAGTACTTC. Its translation: CASSPTASAETQYF.

This chain links TRBV7-2 with TRBJ2-7; D call uncertain. The CDR3 runs 15 residues. Trimming shortened V by 5 bases and J by 0 bases, and 14 bases separated the two germline ends. Germline lookup yields CDR1 SGHTA and CDR2 FQGNSA. The CDR3 reads CASSPHFRSSYEQYF. CDR3 nucleotides: TGTGCCAGCAGCCCGCACTTCAGGAGCTCCTACGAGCAGTACTTC.

This chain links TRBV6-2 or TRBV6-3 with TRBJ2-1; D gene ambiguous. From germline, CDR1 is MNHEY and CDR2 SVGEGT. Between the trimmed V and J ends, which lost 2 bases and 7 bases, there was a span of 12 bases. The CDR3 contains 14 residues. The CDR3 is CASSYILSINEQFF. CDR3 bases: TGTGCCAGCAGTTACATTTTAAGCATAAATGAGCAGTTCTTC.

V usage is TRBV7-2 and J usage is TRBJ1-2; TRBD1 might be the D (5 bases). The CDR3 has 16 amino acids. Germline V gene lookup returns CDR1 SGHTA and CDR2 FQGNSA. Between the trimmed V and J ends, which lost 6 bases and 4 bases, there was a span of 21 bases. The CDR3 bases are TGTGCCAGCAGACAGACCGGGACGGGCCTCGCCTATGGCTACACCTTC. The encoded protein is CASRQTGTGLAYGYTF.

V usage is TRBV20-1 and J usage is TRBJ2-3; TRBD2 matches at 8 bases. This CDR3 contains 15 residues. The ends lost 6 bases at V and 2 bases at J; junction bases unmatched: 10. CDR1 and CDR2 (germline): DFQATT, SNEGSKA (reference sequence). In DNA form, the CDR3 reads TGCAGTGCCTTCCCTCCTAGCGGGTACACAGATACGCAGTATTTT. Translating gives CSAFPPSGYTDTQYF.

There are a few counts of this clonotype. The rearrangement links TRBV13 to TRBJ2-7; TRBD2 is a possible D gene (6 bases). The CDR3 is 15 amino acids. The germline V gene encodes CDR1 PRHDT and CDR2 FYEKMQ (reference sequence). V lost 5 bases and J 2 bases, leaving 16 bases between the germline ends. Written as DNA, the CDR3 is TGTGCCAGCAGCCTTGGTGGAGGGGAGACCTACGAGCAGTACTTC. Amino acids: CASSLGGGETYEQYF.

There are a few counts of this clonotype. V usage is TRBV19 and J usage is TRBJ1-2; no clear D. Germline loops: CDR1 LNHDA, CDR2 SQIVND (reference sequence). Trimming left V 10 bases short and J 12 bases short, with 9 bases between. The CDR3 spans 8 residues. The CDR3: CATITHTF. DNA of the CDR3: TGTGCCACGATTACCCACACCTTC.

This clonotype was recorded many times. The chain links TRBV4-2 to TRBJ2-2, with unresolved D. The germline gives CDR1 LGHNA, CDR2 YNFKEQ. There are 14 residues in the CDR3. The germline V and J ends were trimmed by 0 bases and 1 base, with 3 bases remaining between them. CDR3 sequence reads: CASSQEENTGELFF. The CDR3 region has the DNA TGTGCCAGCAGCCAAGAAGAGAACACCGGGGAGCTGTTTTTT.

This chain links TRBV27 with TRBJ2-1, with D perhaps TRBD2 (5 bases). V was cut by 5 bases and J by 13 bases, with 18 bases left in between. The CDR3 has 13 residues. Germline V gives CDR1 MNHEY, CDR2 SMNVEV (reference sequence). This CDR3 is CASSTPPTGRQFF. The CDR3 DNA is TGTGCCAGCAGTACCCCCCCGACGGGGAGACAGTTCTTC.

This clonotype was picked up a small number of times. This sequence joins TRBV30 and TRBJ2-6, with 10 bases lining up with TRBD1. Germline CDR1 reads GTSNPN; CDR2 reads SVGIG (reference sequence). This CDR3 region has 19 residues. The trim removed 0 bases at V and 0 bases at J, leaving 8 bases unmatched. In nucleotides, the CDR3 is TGTGCCTGGAGTGTAGCGACAGGGGGCCCCATCTCTGGGGCCAACGTCCTGACTTTC. This gives the protein CAWSVATGGPISGANVLTF.

This clonotype was seen a few times. The chain recombines TRBV11-2 with TRBJ1-4, with D uncertain. The CDR3 spans 13 residues. Per germline, CDR1 SGHAT and CDR2 FQNNGV. The ends were cut back, 3 bases at V and 7 bases at J, with 9 bases in the middle. This CDR3 is CASSFTWGEKLFF. The CDR3 coding sequence is TGTGCCAGCAGCTTCACGTGGGGTGAAAAACTGTTTTTT.

This sequence joins TRBV24-1 and TRBJ1-6, with 9 positions matching TRBD1. The junction had 14 bases not matched to a gene; V was cut back by 3 bases and J by 9 bases. This CDR3 contains 18 residues. The germline V gene encodes CDR1 KGHDR and CDR2 SFDVKD. CDR3 loop: CATSDMPGGTGWSSPLHF. The CDR3 coding sequence is TGTGCCACCAGTGATATGCCCGGGGGGACAGGGTGGTCTTCACCCCTCCACTTT.

The rearrangement uses TRBV7-2 and TRBJ1-1; possibly TRBD1 for D (5 bases). Trimming took off 6 bases at V and 3 bases at J, with 14 bases between the two ends. The germline gives CDR1 SGHTA, CDR2 FQGNSA. The CDR3 runs 14 residues. CDR3 coding DNA: TGTGCCAGCAGACCCCGACGGGGGTACACTGAAGCTTTCTTT. Translating it yields CASRPRRGYTEAFF.

V and J are TRBV5-6 and TRBJ2-4, with D perhaps matching TRBD1 (5 bases). Germline lookup yields CDR1 SGHDT and CDR2 YYEEEE. The CDR3 consists of 15 residues. Trimming shortened V by 4 bases and J by 5 bases, and 16 bases separated the two germline ends. The DNA of the CDR3 is TGTGCCAGCAGCCGTGGTGGACACCCGCAAAACATTCAGTACTTC. Its translation is CASSRGGHPQNIQYF.

The V and J genes are TRBV3-1 and TRBJ2-1; no clear D. The germline gives CDR1 LGHDT, CDR2 YNNKEL (reference sequence). The V and J ends lost 5 bases and 0 bases respectively, with 14 bases between them. The CDR3 spans 16 residues. For the CDR3, the DNA is TGTGCCAGCAGCGAGGCGCCAGCATACTCCTACAATGAGCAGTTCTTC. It specifies CASSEAPAYSYNEQFF.

This clonotype was detected only once. The chain is built from TRBV14 and TRBJ2-1, with 10 bases matching TRBD2. The V segment lost 1 base and the J segment 4 bases; nucleotides outside the gene matches: 4. Germline lookup yields CDR1 SGHDN and CDR2 FVKESK. The CDR3 runs 16 residues. The CDR3, as DNA: TGTGCCAGCAGCCAAGGTAGCGGGAGGCCATACAATGAGCAGTTCTTC. Its translation: CASSQGSGRPYNEQFF.

This clonotype was recorded at least ten times. V is TRBV6-5 and J is TRBJ2-7; D possibly uses TRBD1 or TRBD2 (5 bases each). This CDR3 region has 13 residues. The V gene's germline CDR1 is MNHEY and CDR2 SVGAGI. Trimming cost V 6 bases and J 4 bases, with 13 bases left between them. CDR3 sequence: CASRYGGTYEQYF. CDR3 sequence (DNA): TGTGCCAGCAGGTATGGGGGAACGTACGAGCAGTACTTC.

This clonotype was recorded at least ten times. The CDR3 here is CSHDRAGDTQYF. CDR3 coding DNA: TGCAGTCATGACAGGGCGGGAGATACGCAGTATTTT. The chain couples TRBV29-1 to TRBJ2-3, with TRBD1 matching 7 bases. The germline CDR1 and CDR2 sequences are SQVTM and ANQGSEA. CDR3 length equals 12 residues.